The source of this TCR beta chain is a study of blood T cell repertoires in COVID-19. As for the study in general: Samples of COVID-19 (acute and convalescent) were obtained from the United States, Italy and Spain. Sources were T cells, B-cell-depleted T cells, or PBMCs; the material itself was cDNA or gDNA.

In the study's own analysis: For nucleated cells, counts were estimated from reference gene primer amplification. The method was immunoSEQ multiplex PCR; TCRdb's version includes in-frame clones alone and lacks a portion of them. The DNA was the basis for D and trimming; V, J and clone size are from that table. The profile shows 350,000 to 450,000 clones, about 85% of them singletons. This clone showed up just a few times. The receptor was isolated from a woman under 30 with acute or convalescent COVID-19. What was sequenced was peripheral blood.

CDR3 amino acids: CASSLGTGHTDTQYF. Written as DNA, the CDR3 is TGCGCCAGCAGCCTCGGGACGGGACACACAGATACGCAGTATTTT. This rearrangement joins TRBV4-1 to TRBJ2-3; a possible D gene is TRBD1 (6 bases). The CDR3 sequence is 15 residues long. Trimming left V 4 bases short and J 2 bases short, with 13 bases between. Germline CDR1 reads MGHRA; CDR2 reads YSYEKL.